Sequencing of this T cell receptor (beta chain) was carried out in a study of CD8 T cells in Susac syndrome. Study context: When blood was collected, patients with Susac syndrome were therapy-naive, were taking corticosteroids, or were receiving intravenous immunoglobulin alone.

J lost 5 bases, V lost 0 bases, and 7 bases had no gene match. The CDR3 totals 16 residues. CDR1 SGHDT and CDR2 YYEEEE come from the germline V gene. When the RNA was reverse transcribed, random hexamers were used with an input of roughly 0.45 to 1 ug. By means of immunoSEQ multiplex PCR, TCR beta CDR3 spanning 54 Vbeta and 13 Jbeta underwent amplification. A single record per CDR3 protein comes from TCRdb applying MiXCR to the immunoSEQ multiplex PCR reads. Seen here are about 100,000 distinct CDR3 sequences, about 95% observed once, and the top ten hold more than 0.3%. With regard to this clonotype: Its antigen is still unknown.

Whole-study results and caveats: The authors found around 17 Susac-specific public clones in total CD8+ repertoires and five or six in CD8+ TEMRA repertoires.

What was sequenced was CD8+ T cells from PBMCs. The sequence was collected from a human donor with Susac syndrome. This rearrangement joins TRBV5-6 to TRBJ2-7; 11 bases agree with TRBD2. The DNA of the CDR3 is TGTGCCAGCAGCTTGGAGCTAGCGGGGGGAATCCACGAGCAGTACTTC. Its protein product is CASSLELAGGIHEQYF.